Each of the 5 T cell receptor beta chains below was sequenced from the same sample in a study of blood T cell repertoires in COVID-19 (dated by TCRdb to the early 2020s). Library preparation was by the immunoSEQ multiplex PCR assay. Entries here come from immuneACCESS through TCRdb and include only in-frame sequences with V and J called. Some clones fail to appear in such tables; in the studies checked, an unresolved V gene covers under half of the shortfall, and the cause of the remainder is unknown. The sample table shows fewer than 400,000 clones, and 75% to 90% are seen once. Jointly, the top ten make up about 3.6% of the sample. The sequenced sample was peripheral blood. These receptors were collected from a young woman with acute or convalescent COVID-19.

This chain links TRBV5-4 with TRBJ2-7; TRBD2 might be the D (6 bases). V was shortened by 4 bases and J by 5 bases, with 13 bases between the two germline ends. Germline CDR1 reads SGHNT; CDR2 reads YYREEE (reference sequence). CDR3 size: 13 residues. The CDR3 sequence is CASSAGSVHEQYF. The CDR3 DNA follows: TGTGCCAGCAGCGCGGGAAGTGTCCACGAGCAGTACTTC. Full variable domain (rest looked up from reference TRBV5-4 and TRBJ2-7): ETGVTQSPTHLIKTRGQQVTLRCSSQSGHNTVSWYQQALGQGPQFIFQYYREEENGRGNFPPRFSGLQFPNYSSELNVNALELDDSALYLCASSAGSVHEQYFGPGTRLTVT.

The CDR3 DNA reads as TGCGCCAGCAGTGGGGGACTAGCGGGAGGCCCAGATACGCAGTATTTT. It is translated as CASSGGLAGGPDTQYF. The chain uses TRBV10-2 and TRBJ2-3, with 15 bases aligning to TRBD2. CDR3 length: 16 residues. V was clipped by 4 bases and J by 4 bases; unmatched bases: 3. Per the germline V gene, CDR1 is WSHSY and CDR2 is SAAADI.

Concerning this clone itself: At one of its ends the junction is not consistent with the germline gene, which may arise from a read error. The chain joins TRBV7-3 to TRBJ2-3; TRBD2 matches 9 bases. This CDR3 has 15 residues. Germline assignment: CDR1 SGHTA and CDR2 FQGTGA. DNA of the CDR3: TGTGCCAGCAGCTCCCGAGCGGGGGGCACCGATACGCAGTATTTT. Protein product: CASSSRAGGTDTQYF.

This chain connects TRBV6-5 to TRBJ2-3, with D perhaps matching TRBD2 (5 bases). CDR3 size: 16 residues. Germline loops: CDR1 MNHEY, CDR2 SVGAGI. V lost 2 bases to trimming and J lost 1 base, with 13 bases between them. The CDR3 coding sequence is TGTGCCAGCAGTTACCGGAGGCGCGCCGGCACAGATACGCAGTATTTT. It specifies CASSYRRRAGTDTQYF.

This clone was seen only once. The CDR3 region is CASSQDQASGRLYNEQFF. DNA of the CDR3: TGTGCCAGCAGCCAAGATCAGGCTAGCGGGAGGCTATACAATGAGCAGTTCTTC. V and J are TRBV3-1 (or the pseudogene TRBV3-2) and TRBJ2-1, with 11 bases matching TRBD2. Germline V CDR1 and CDR2: LGHDT, YNNKEL (reference sequence). Trimming cost V 0 bases and J 4 bases; bases outside gene matches: 8. This CDR3 contains 18 residues.